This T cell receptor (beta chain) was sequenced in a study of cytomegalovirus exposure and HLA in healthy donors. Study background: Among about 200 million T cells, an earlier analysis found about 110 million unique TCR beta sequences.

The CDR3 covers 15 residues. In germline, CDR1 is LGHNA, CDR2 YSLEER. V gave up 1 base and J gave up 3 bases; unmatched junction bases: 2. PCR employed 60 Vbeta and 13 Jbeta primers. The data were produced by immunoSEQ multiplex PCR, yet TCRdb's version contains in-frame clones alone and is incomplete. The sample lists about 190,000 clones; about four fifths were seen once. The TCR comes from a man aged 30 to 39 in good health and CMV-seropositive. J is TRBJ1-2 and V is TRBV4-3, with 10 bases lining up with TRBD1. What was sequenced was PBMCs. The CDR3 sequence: CASSQGQGAYYGYTF. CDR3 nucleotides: TGCGCCAGCAGCCAAGGACAGGGGGCGTACTATGGCTACACCTTC.